The next 5 T cell receptor beta chains were all read from a single sample in a study of blood T cell repertoires in COVID-19. Some clones are missing from TCRdb's copy, which holds only in-frame ones; the method was immunoSEQ multiplex PCR. The table lists about 88,000 clones, 88% of them singletons. The sequenced material came from peripheral blood. The origin of the receptors is a woman of 80 years or more with acute or convalescent COVID-19.

The chain couples TRBV4-3 to TRBJ1-6, with D maybe TRBD1 (5 bases). V shed 4 bases and J shed 7 bases, with 11 bases lying between them. The CDR3 has 14 amino acids. The germline V gene has CDR1 LGHNA and CDR2 YSLEER. The CDR3: CASSLRVLNSPLHF. The CDR3, as DNA: TGCGCCAGCAGCCTCAGGGTCCTAAATTCACCCCTCCACTTT.

This clone appeared once. This chain uses TRBV7-9 with TRBJ2-1; TRBD2 aligns across 9 bases. Trimming at V came to 1 base and at J to 10 bases, leaving 14 bases not matched to a gene. The CDR3 totals 17 residues. Germline V gene sequence: CDR1 SEHNR, CDR2 FQNEAQ (reference sequence). The CDR3 DNA sequence: TGTGCCAGCAGCTTAGTTATGTCGGGACTAGCCCGAGTAGAGCAGTTCTTC. The encoded protein is CASSLVMSGLARVEQFF.

The chain employs TRBV9 and TRBJ1-3, with D possibly matching TRBD1 (6 bases). The V and J ends lost 4 bases and 2 bases respectively, with 16 bases between them. Germline loops: CDR1 SGDLS, CDR2 YYNGEE. The CDR3 has 16 residues. The CDR3 DNA sequence: TGTGCCAGCAGCACTCAGGGGCAGGGGACTGGAAACACCATATATTTT. Amino acids: CASSTQGQGTGNTIYF.

The CDR3 coding sequence is TGTGCCTGGAGAGATGACGAGGTTACCGAAGCTTTCTTT. This codes for CAWRDDEVTEAFF. This chain connects TRBV30 to TRBJ1-1, with no clear D. Trimming stripped 3 bases from V and 8 bases from J, with 16 bases between. The CDR3 extends over 13 amino acids. Germline V CDR1 and CDR2: GTSNPN, SVGIG (reference sequence).

The gene calls are TRBV7-2 and TRBJ2-7; the match to TRBD2 covers 14 bases. Trimming removed 5 bases from V and 2 bases from J; junction bases left unmatched: 5. The CDR3 sequence is 16 residues long. Germline V lookup: CDR1 SGHTA, CDR2 FQGNSA. CDR3 DNA sequence: TGTGCCAGCAGCCCGGGGGGACTAGCGGGAGCCTACGAGCAGTACTTC. Residues: CASSPGGLAGAYEQYF.